These 20 T cell receptor beta chains originate from one sample sequenced in a study of shared clonotypes between healthy human individuals (dated by TCRdb to about 2020). The method was the immunoSEQ multiplex PCR assay. TCRdb provides this immuneACCESS table in a form limited to in-frame rearrangements. Some clones are lacking; in checked studies, under half of them reflect an unresolved V gene, and why the rest are absent is not known. The sample contains 800,000 to 950,000 clones, just over 95% of them found a single time. The ten largest clonotypes hold approximately 0.2% of the sample. CD8 naive samples consisted of CD45RO-negative cells that were positively selected for CCR7, yielding a CD45RA+CCR7+ population without TemRA cells. The sample consisted of naive CD8+ T cells sorted from blood. In light of the paper, this sample's cell subset or site label describes: CD45RA+CCR7+. All receptors come from a man aged 30 to 39 in good health.

For this clone: Other DNA sequences in this specimen translate into the identical CDR3. The chain links TRBV27 to TRBJ2-7; a weak D match, TRBD1 (6 bases). The germline CDR1 and CDR2 sequences are MNHEY and SMNVEV (reference sequence). V was clipped by 5 bases and J by 3 bases, with 11 bases between them. The CDR3 is made up of 13 amino acids. CDR3 nucleotides: TGTGCCAGCAGTCCGGGACAAGTCTACGAGCAGTACTTC. Translation gives CASSPGQVYEQYF.

This clone was seen once. The rearrangement uses TRBV18 and TRBJ2-1; D not resolved. The CDR3 totals 17 residues. Per the germline V gene, CDR1 is KGHSH and CDR2 is LQKENI. V lost 3 bases and J 3 bases, leaving 18 bases between the germline ends. CDR3 nucleotide sequence: TGTGCCAGCTCACCGGAGAGTCGGGCAACACTCTACAATGAGCAGTTCTTC. It translates to CASSPESRATLYNEQFF.

The chain has TRBV4-1 and TRBJ1-2; 7 bases map to TRBD1. V lost 5 bases, J lost 4 bases, and 7 bases stayed unmatched. Germline CDR1 is MGHRA and CDR2 is YSYEKL. The CDR3 has 14 residues. Written as DNA, the CDR3 is TGCGCCAGCAGCATAGATAAGGGGGCCTATGGCTACACCTTC. It yields the protein CASSIDKGAYGYTF.

This chain links TRBV5-6 with TRBJ2-7, with 13 bases that match TRBD2. CDR1 is SGHDT and CDR2 is YYEEEE in the germline V gene. V dropped 0 bases and J dropped 7; count of bases not matched to a gene: 4. This CDR3 spans 15 amino acids. CDR3 DNA: TGTGCCAGCAGCTTGGAACTAGCGGGAGGGCGGGAGCAGTACTTC. It encodes CASSLELAGGREQYF.

The chain has TRBV4-2 and TRBJ1-1; D gene uncertain. This CDR3 has 12 amino acids. Between the trimmed V and J ends, which lost 6 bases and 2 bases, there was a span of 7 bases. The germline CDR1 and CDR2 sequences are LGHNA and YNFKEQ. Written as DNA, the CDR3 is TGTGCCAGCAGACATGAAAACACTGAAGCTTTCTTT. Translation gives CASRHENTEAFF.

The chain links TRBV27 to TRBJ2-1; 7 nucleotides match TRBD2. V gave up 0 bases and J gave up 4 bases; unmatched junction bases: 9. The germline CDR1 and CDR2 sequences are MNHEY and SMNVEV (reference sequence). CDR3 length: 17 amino acids. CDR3 in DNA: TGTGCCAGCAGTTTATCGAAAGTCCTAGCGGAGTACAATGAGCAGTTCTTC. It codes for CASSLSKVLAEYNEQFF.

V and J are TRBV7-9 and TRBJ2-1; D could derive from TRBD1 or TRBD2 (6 bases each). The CDR3 has 15 residues. V lost 1 base to trimming and J lost 2 bases, with 9 bases between them. Germline V gene sequence: CDR1 SEHNR, CDR2 FQNEAQ (reference sequence). The CDR3 sequence: CASSLEGGAYNEQFF. CDR3 sequence (DNA): TGTGCCAGCAGCTTAGAGGGGGGCGCCTACAATGAGCAGTTCTTC.

The chain couples TRBV4-1 to TRBJ1-2; tentative D call: TRBD1 (5 bases). CDR3 length: 15 amino acids. The V end lost 1 base, the J end lost 2 bases, and 11 bases lay between the germline ends. Germline V gene lookup returns CDR1 MGHRA and CDR2 YSYEKL. CDR3 in DNA: TGCGCCAGCAGCCAAGTTTTAGGGGCCAACTATGGCTACACCTTC. This codes for CASSQVLGANYGYTF.

The V and J genes are TRBV28 and TRBJ1-5; TRBD1 matches 7 bases. The V gene's germline CDR1 is MDHEN and CDR2 SYDVKM. The CDR3 consists of 15 residues. With 4 bases clipped from V and 6 bases from J, the junction kept 9 bases outside the gene matches. The CDR3 loop reads CASSWGQREAQPQHF. DNA of the CDR3: TGTGCCAGCAGTTGGGGACAGCGCGAGGCTCAGCCCCAGCATTTT. Based on the CDR3 plus reference TRBV28 and TRBJ1-5, the full variable domain is DVKVTQSSRYLVKRTGEKVFLECVQDMDHENMFWYRQDPGLGLRLIYFSYDVKMKEKGDIPEGYSVSREKKERFSLILESASTNQTSMYLCASSWGQREAQPQHFGDGTRLSIL.

The V and J genes are TRBV7-2 and TRBJ2-1; unclear D gene. This CDR3 region has 12 residues. The germline V and J ends were trimmed by 2 bases and 10 bases, with 9 bases remaining between them. In germline, CDR1 is SGHTA, CDR2 FQGNSA. CDR3 coding DNA: TGTGCCAGCAGCTTACCTAGTTTAGAGCAGTTCTTC. It yields the protein CASSLPSLEQFF.

The chain carries TRBV9 and TRBJ2-1, with D possibly TRBD2 on 6 matching bases. The CDR3 length is 16 residues. CDR1 is SGDLS and CDR2 is YYNGEE in the germline V gene. V was pared by 3 bases and J by 0 bases, with 13 bases between. Here the CDR3 reads CASSARLASSYNEQFF. Here the CDR3 DNA reads TGTGCCAGCAGCGCTCGCCTAGCGAGCTCCTACAATGAGCAGTTCTTC.

The chain joins TRBV27 to TRBJ2-7; D gene uncertain. The V end was cut by 8 bases, the J end by 3 bases, with 11 bases between. Germline V gene sequence: CDR1 MNHEY, CDR2 SMNVEV (reference sequence). The length of the CDR3 is 12 residues. CDR3 sequence reads: CASSDTIYEQYF. The CDR3 bases are TGTGCCAGCTCTGACACGATCTACGAGCAGTACTTC.

The V call is TRBV5-4, the J call TRBJ2-7; D is perhaps TRBD2 (6 bases). CDR1 and CDR2 (germline): SGHNT, YYREEE (reference sequence). The V and J ends lost 3 bases and 3 bases respectively, with 13 bases between them. The CDR3 totals 14 residues. CDR3 bases: TGTGCCAGCAGCTCCCTCGGGAGTAACTACGAGCAGTACTTC. This sequence encodes CASSSLGSNYEQYF.

The CDR3 protein is CSVEGGQGRGYTF. The CDR3 bases are TGCAGCGTTGAAGGGGGACAGGGGAGAGGCTACACCTTC. The V call is TRBV29-1, the J call TRBJ1-2; 10 positions agree with TRBD1. J was trimmed by 8 bases and V by 1 base; bases with no gene match: 4. The CDR3 is 13 amino acids. CDR1 is SQVTM, CDR2 ANQGSEA, per germline. The full variable domain, in which reference TRBV29-1 and TRBJ1-2 provide the parts outside the CDR3, is SAVISQKPSRDICQRGTSLTIQCQVDSQVTMMFWYRQQPGQSLTLIATANQGSEATYESGFVIDKFPISRPNLTFSTLTVSNMSPEDSSIYLCSVEGGQGRGYTFGSGTRLTVV.

The chain combines TRBV29-1 with TRBJ1-1, with D unresolved. The V gene lost 4 bases and the J gene lost 8 bases, with 14 bases spanning the gap. The length of the CDR3 is 12 residues. Germline-derived CDR1 and CDR2 are SQVTM and ANQGSEA. CDR3 in amino acids: CSVVSILSEAFF. The CDR3 coding sequence is TGCAGCGTTGTCTCCATTTTATCGGAAGCTTTCTTT.

As concerns this clone: One end of the junction fails to match germline, which may point to a read error. This chain connects TRBV7-9 to TRBJ2-6, with 8 nucleotides matching TRBD2. In germline, CDR1 is SEHNR, CDR2 FQNEAQ (reference sequence). The CDR3 totals 13 residues. CDR3 protein: CATGAGGLDSSDF. CDR3 DNA sequence: TGTGCCACCGGTGCGGGGGGTTTGGACAGTTCCGATTTC.

The CDR3 protein is CASSLPQAGGSYEQYF. CDR3 DNA: TGTGCCAGCAGCCTACCGCAAGCGGGAGGGTCCTACGAGCAGTACTTC. The chain combines TRBV5-6 with TRBJ2-7, with TRBD2 matching over 10 bases. Germline CDR1 and CDR2: SGHDT and YYEEEE. The CDR3 has 16 amino acids. V was pared by 4 bases and J by 1 base, with 8 bases of the junction left unmatched.

The V gene is TRBV27, the J gene TRBJ1-5; D unresolved. This CDR3 comprises 13 residues. The germline CDR1 and CDR2 sequences are MNHEY and SMNVEV (reference sequence). V shed 0 bases and J shed 7 bases, with 7 bases lying between them. The CDR3 loop is CASSLSVDQPQHF. In DNA form, the CDR3 reads TGTGCCAGCAGTTTATCCGTAGACCAGCCCCAGCATTTT.

This clone was seen once. The chain recombines TRBV27 with TRBJ2-7, with D perhaps TRBD1 or TRBD2 (5 bases each). V dropped 0 bases and J dropped 6 bases, with 12 bases sitting between them. The CDR3 totals 14 residues. CDR1 is MNHEY and CDR2 is SMNVEV in the germline V gene (reference sequence). The CDR3: CASSLSSGTSEQYF. The CDR3 DNA reads TGTGCCAGCAGTTTATCCTCAGGGACCAGCGAGCAGTACTTC.

The chain recombines TRBV13 with TRBJ2-7; D assignment may be TRBD1 or TRBD2 (6 bases each). Looked up from germline, CDR1 is PRHDT and CDR2 is FYEKMQ (reference sequence). V lost 3 bases to trimming and J lost 3 bases, with 15 bases between them. The CDR3 sequence is 15 residues long. The CDR3: CASSFEGGFDYEQYF. The CDR3 coding sequence is TGTGCCAGCAGCTTTGAGGGGGGCTTTGACTACGAGCAGTACTTC.